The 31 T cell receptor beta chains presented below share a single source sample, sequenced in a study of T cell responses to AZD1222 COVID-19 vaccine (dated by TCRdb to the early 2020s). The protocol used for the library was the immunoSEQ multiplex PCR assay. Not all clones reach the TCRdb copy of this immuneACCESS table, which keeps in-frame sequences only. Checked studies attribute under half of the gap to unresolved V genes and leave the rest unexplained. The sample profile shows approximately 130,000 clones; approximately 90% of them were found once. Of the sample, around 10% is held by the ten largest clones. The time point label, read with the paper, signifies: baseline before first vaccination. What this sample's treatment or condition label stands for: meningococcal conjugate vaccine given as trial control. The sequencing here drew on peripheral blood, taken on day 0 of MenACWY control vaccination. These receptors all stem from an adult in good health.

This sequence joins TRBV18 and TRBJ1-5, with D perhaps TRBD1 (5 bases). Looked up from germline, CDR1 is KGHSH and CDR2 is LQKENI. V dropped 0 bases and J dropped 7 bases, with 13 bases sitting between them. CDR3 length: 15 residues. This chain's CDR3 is CASSPPGPGNQPQHF. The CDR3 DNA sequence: TGTGCCAGCTCACCACCGGGGCCGGGTAACCAGCCCCAGCATTTT.

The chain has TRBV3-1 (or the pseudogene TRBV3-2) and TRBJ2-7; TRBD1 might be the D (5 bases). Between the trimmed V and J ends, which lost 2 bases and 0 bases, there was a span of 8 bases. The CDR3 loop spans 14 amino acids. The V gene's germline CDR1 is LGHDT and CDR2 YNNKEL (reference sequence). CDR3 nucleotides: TGTGCCAGCAGCCAAAGCACAGGCTCCTACGAGCAGTACTTC. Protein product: CASSQSTGSYEQYF.

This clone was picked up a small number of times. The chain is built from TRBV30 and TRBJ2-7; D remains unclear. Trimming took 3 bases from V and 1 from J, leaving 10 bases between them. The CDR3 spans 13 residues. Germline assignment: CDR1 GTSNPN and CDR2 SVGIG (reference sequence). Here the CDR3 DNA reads TGTGCCTGGAGGTCACCAAATTCCTACGAGCAGTACTTC. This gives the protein CAWRSPNSYEQYF.

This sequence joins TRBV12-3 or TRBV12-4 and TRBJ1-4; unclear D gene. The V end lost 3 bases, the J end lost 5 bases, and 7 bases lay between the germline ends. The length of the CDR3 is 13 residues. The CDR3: CASSFDGNEKLFF. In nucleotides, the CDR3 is TGTGCCAGCAGTTTCGACGGGAATGAAAAACTGTTTTTT.

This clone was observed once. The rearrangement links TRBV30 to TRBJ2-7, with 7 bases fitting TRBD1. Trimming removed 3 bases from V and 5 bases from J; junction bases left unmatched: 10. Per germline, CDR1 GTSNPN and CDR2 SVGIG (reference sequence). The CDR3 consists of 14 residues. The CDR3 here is CAWRSLQGFDEQYF. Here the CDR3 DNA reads TGTGCCTGGAGAAGTCTACAGGGGTTCGACGAGCAGTACTTC.

CDR3 DNA: TGTGCCAGCAGCTCGAGCGCTGGAGGCCCCTACGAGCAGTACTTC. Translating it yields CASSSSAGGPYEQYF. This rearrangement joins TRBV7-2 to TRBJ2-7; the D gene is possibly TRBD2 (5 bases). The germline gives CDR1 SGHTA, CDR2 FQGNSA. V dropped 4 bases and J dropped 2 bases, with 15 bases sitting between them. The CDR3 is made up of 15 amino acids.

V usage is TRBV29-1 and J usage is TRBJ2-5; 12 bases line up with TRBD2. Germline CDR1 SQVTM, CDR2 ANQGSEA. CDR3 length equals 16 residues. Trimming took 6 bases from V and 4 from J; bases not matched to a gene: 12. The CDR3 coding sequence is TGCAGCGTCGCCCCCGCGACTAGCGGGAGAGGAGAGACCCAGTACTTC. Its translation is CSVAPATSGRGETQYF.

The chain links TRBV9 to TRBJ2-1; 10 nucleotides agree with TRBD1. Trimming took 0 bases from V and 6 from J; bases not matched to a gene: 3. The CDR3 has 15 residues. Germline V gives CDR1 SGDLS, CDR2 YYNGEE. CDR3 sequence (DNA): TGTGCCAGCAGCGTAGAGGGACAGGGGTCCAATGAGCAGTTCTTC. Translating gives CASSVEGQGSNEQFF.

CDR3 nucleotides: TGCAGCGTTGGGGTAGCAGGCAATGAGCAGTTCTTC. This codes for CSVGVAGNEQFF. J is TRBJ2-1 and V is TRBV29-1; no reliable D call. V was shortened by 4 bases and J by 6 bases, with 10 bases between the two germline ends. Germline lookup yields CDR1 SQVTM and CDR2 ANQGSEA. CDR3 size: 12 residues.

The CDR3 DNA reads TGTGCCAGCAGCCGGGACAGGGAAGAGACCCAGTACTTC. Its translation is CASSRDREETQYF. The V and J genes are TRBV5-8 and TRBJ2-5; 9 positions match TRBD1. Germline lookup yields CDR1 SGHTS and CDR2 YDEGEE. J lost 3 bases, V lost 4 bases, and 1 base had no gene match. The CDR3 consists of 13 residues.

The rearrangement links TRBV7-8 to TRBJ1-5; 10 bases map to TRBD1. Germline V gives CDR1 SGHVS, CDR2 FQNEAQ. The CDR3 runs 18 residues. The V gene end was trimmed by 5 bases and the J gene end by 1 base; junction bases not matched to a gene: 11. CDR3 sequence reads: CASSRDDRGLISNQPQHF. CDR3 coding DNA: TGTGCCAGCAGCAGAGACGACAGGGGGCTTATCAGCAATCAGCCCCAGCATTTT.

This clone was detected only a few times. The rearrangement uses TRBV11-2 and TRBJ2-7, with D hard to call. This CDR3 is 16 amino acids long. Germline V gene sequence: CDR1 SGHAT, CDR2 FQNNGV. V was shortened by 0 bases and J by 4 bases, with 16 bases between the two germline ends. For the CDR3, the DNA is TGTGCCAGCAGCTTAGATTTTAGAGGACCCAGATACGAGCAGTACTTC. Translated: CASSLDFRGPRYEQYF. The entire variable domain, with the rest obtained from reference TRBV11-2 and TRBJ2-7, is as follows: EAGVAQSPRYKIIEKRQSVAFWCNPISGHATLYWYQQILGQGPKLLIQFQNNGVVDDSQLPKDRFSAERLKGVDSTLKIQPAKLEDSAVYLCASSLDFRGPRYEQYFGPGTRLTVT.

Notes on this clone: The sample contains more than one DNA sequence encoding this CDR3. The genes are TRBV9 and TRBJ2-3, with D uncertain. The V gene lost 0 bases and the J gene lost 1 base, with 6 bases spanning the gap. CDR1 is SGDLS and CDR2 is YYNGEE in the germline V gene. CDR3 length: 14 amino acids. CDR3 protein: CASSVGVGTDTQYF. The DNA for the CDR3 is TGTGCCAGCAGCGTAGGAGTCGGCACAGATACGCAGTATTTT.

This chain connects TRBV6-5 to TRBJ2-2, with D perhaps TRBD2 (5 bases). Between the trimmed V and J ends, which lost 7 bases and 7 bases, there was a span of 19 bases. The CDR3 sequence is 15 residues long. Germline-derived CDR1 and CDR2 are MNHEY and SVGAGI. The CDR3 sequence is CASKPSPAGGGELFF. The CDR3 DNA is TGTGCCAGCAAACCTTCCCCTGCCGGAGGCGGGGAGCTGTTTTTT.

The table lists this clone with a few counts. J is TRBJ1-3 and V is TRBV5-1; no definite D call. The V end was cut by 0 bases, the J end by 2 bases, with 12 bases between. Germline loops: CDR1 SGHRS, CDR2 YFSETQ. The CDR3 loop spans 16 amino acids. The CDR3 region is CASSLVGPSPGNTIYF. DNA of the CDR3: TGCGCCAGCAGCTTGGTAGGCCCCTCGCCTGGAAACACCATATATTTT.

CDR3 bases: TGCAGCGCCACAAATCCAAGGGGTGTGGACACTGAAGCTTTCTTT. Translating it yields CSATNPRGVDTEAFF. The rearrangement joins TRBV29-1 to TRBJ1-1, with a tentative D call TRBD1 (5 bases). The CDR3 is 15 amino acids. Germline V gene data show CDR1 as SQVTM and CDR2 as ANQGSEA. Trimming cost V 7 bases and J 3 bases, with 21 bases left between them.

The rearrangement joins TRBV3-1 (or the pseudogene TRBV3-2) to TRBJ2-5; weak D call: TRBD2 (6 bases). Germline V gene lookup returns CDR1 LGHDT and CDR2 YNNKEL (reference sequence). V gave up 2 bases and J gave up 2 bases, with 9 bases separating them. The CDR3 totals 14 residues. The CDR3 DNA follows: TGTGCCAGCAGCCAAAAGGCGGGACAAGAGACCCAGTACTTC. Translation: CASSQKAGQETQYF.

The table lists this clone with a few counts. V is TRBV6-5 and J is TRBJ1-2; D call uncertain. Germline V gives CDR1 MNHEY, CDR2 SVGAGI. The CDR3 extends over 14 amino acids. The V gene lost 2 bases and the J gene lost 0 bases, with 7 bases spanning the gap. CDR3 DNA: TGTGCCAGCAGTTACGCGGATCCTAACTATGGCTACACCTTC. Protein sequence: CASSYADPNYGYTF.

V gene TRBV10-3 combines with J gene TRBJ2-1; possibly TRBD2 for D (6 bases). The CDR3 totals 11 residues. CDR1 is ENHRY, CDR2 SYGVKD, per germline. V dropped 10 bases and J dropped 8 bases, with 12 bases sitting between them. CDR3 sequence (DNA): TGTGCCACAACTAGCTTCGATGAGCAGTTCTTC. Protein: CATTSFDEQFF.

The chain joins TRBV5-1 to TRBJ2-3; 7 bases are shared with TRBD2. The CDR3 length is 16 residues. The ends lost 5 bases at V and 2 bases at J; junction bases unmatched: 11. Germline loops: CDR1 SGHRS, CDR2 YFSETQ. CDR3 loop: CASRGRPSGATDTQYF. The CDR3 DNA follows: TGCGCCAGCAGGGGTAGGCCTAGCGGAGCCACAGATACGCAGTATTTT.

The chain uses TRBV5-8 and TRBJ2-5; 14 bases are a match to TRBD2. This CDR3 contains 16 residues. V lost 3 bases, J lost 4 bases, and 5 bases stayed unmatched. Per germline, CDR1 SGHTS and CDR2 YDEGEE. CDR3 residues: CASSWGGLAGVETQYF. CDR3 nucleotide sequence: TGTGCCAGCAGCTGGGGGGGACTAGCGGGAGTAGAGACCCAGTACTTC. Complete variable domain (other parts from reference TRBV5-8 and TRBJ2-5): EAGVTQSPTHLIKTRGQQATLRCSPISGHTSVYWYQQALGLGLQFLLWYDEGEERNRGNFPPRFSGRQFPNYSSELNVNALELEDSALYLCASSWGGLAGVETQYFGPGTRLLVL.

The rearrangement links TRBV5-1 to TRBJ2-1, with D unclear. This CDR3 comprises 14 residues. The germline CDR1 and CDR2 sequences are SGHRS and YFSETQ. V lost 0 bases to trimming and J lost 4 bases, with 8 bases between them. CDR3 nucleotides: TGCGCCAGCAGCTTGGCGTCGGGTTACAATGAGCAGTTCTTC. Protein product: CASSLASGYNEQFF.

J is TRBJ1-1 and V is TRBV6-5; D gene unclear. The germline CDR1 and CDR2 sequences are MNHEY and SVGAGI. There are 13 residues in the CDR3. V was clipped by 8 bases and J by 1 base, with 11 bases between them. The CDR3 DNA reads TGTGCCAGCCAGAATCAGGCGAACACTGAAGCTTTCTTT. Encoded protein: CASQNQANTEAFF.

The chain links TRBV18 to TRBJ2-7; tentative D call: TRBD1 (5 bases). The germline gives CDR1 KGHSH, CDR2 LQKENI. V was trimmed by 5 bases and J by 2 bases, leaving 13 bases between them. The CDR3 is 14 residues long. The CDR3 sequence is CASSSVTDPYEQYF. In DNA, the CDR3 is TGTGCCAGCTCAAGCGTGACAGATCCCTACGAGCAGTACTTC.

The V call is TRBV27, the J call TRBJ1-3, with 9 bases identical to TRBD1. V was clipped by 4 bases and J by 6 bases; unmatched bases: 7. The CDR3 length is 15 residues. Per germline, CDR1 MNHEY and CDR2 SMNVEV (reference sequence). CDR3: CASSSGTGLPNTIYF. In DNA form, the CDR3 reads TGTGCCAGCAGTTCCGGGACAGGGCTTCCAAACACCATATATTTT.

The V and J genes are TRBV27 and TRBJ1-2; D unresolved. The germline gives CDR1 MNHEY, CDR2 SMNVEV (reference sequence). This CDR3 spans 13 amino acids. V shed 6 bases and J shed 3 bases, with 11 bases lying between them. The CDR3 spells CASSPGRYYGYTF. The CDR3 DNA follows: TGTGCCAGCAGCCCGGGGAGGTACTATGGCTACACCTTC.

The chain's CDR3 is CASSLRYTSREQYF. For the CDR3, the DNA is TGTGCCAGCAGCTTAAGGTACACTTCTCGCGAGCAGTACTTC. The rearrangement links TRBV5-8 to TRBJ2-7, with no clear D. Trimming pared 2 bases from V and 6 bases from J, leaving 15 bases between. The CDR3 spans 14 residues. Germline CDR1 SGHTS, CDR2 YDEGEE.

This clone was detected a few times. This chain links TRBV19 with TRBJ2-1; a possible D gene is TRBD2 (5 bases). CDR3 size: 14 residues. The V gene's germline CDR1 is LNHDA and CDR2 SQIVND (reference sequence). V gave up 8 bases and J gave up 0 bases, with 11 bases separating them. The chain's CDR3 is CASSADGSYNEQFF. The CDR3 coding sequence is TGTGCCAGTTCAGCGGATGGCTCCTACAATGAGCAGTTCTTC.

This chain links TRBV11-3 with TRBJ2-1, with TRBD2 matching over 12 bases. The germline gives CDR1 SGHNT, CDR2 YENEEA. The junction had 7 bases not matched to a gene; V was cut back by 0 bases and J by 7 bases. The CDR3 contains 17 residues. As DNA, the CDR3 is TGTGCCAGCAGCTTAGATCTGGCGACTAGCGGGAGTAATGAGCAGTTCTTC. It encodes CASSLDLATSGSNEQFF.

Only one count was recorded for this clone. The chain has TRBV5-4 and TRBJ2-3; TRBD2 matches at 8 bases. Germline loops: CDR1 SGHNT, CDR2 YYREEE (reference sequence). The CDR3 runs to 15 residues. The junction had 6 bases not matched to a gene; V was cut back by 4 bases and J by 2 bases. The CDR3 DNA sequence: TGTGCCAGCAGCGTGGGACTAGAGTTCACAGATACGCAGTATTTT. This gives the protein CASSVGLEFTDTQYF. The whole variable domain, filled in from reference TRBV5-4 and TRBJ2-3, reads ETGVTQSPTHLIKTRGQQVTLRCSSQSGHNTVSWYQQALGQGPQFIFQYYREEENGRGNFPPRFSGLQFPNYSSELNVNALELDDSALYLCASSVGLEFTDTQYFGPGTRLTVL.

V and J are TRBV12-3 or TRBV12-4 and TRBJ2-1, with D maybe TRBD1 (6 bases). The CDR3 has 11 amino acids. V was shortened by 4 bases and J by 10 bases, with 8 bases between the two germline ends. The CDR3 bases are TGTGCCAGCAGTTACGGGACAGAGCAGTTCTTC. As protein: CASSYGTEQFF.